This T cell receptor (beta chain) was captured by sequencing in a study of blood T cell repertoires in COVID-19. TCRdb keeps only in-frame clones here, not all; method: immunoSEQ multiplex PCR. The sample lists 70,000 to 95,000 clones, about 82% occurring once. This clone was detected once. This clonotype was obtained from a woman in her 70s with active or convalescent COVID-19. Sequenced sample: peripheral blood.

The CDR3 DNA reads as TGTGCCAGCAGTCCCCAGGGGGCGGTCGAGCAGTACTTC. Translation gives CASSPQGAVEQYF. The rearrangement links TRBV12-3 or TRBV12-4 to TRBJ2-7; 8 nucleotides agree with TRBD1. With 5 bases clipped from V and 6 bases from J, the junction kept 6 bases outside the gene matches. The CDR3 is 13 amino acids.